The entry below gives a single TCR beta chain sequence along with its context. This entry comes from a study of blood T cells in healthy people across ages. V was clipped by 0 bases and J by 2 bases; unmatched bases: 14. The CDR3 contains 20 residues. Germline CDR1 and CDR2: MGHRA and YSYEKL. It was with a sample-barcoded 5' primer and a J-beta primer mix that a second PCR of roughly 7 to 12 cycles was run. TCRdb re-analysed the 5' RACE reads in MiXCR, keeping a single row per CDR3 protein. The profile shows more than 1.4 million distinct CDR3 sequences, 42% of them singletons. This chain joins TRBV4-1 and TRBJ1-5; TRBD1 matches at 9 bases. The origin of this receptor is a woman aged 18 to 35 in good health. Sequenced sample: blood. The CDR3 loop reads CASSQDWGQGRFIGNQPQHF. Here the CDR3 DNA reads TGCGCCAGCAGCCAAGATTGGGGACAGGGAAGATTCATCGGCAATCAGCCCCAGCATTTT.